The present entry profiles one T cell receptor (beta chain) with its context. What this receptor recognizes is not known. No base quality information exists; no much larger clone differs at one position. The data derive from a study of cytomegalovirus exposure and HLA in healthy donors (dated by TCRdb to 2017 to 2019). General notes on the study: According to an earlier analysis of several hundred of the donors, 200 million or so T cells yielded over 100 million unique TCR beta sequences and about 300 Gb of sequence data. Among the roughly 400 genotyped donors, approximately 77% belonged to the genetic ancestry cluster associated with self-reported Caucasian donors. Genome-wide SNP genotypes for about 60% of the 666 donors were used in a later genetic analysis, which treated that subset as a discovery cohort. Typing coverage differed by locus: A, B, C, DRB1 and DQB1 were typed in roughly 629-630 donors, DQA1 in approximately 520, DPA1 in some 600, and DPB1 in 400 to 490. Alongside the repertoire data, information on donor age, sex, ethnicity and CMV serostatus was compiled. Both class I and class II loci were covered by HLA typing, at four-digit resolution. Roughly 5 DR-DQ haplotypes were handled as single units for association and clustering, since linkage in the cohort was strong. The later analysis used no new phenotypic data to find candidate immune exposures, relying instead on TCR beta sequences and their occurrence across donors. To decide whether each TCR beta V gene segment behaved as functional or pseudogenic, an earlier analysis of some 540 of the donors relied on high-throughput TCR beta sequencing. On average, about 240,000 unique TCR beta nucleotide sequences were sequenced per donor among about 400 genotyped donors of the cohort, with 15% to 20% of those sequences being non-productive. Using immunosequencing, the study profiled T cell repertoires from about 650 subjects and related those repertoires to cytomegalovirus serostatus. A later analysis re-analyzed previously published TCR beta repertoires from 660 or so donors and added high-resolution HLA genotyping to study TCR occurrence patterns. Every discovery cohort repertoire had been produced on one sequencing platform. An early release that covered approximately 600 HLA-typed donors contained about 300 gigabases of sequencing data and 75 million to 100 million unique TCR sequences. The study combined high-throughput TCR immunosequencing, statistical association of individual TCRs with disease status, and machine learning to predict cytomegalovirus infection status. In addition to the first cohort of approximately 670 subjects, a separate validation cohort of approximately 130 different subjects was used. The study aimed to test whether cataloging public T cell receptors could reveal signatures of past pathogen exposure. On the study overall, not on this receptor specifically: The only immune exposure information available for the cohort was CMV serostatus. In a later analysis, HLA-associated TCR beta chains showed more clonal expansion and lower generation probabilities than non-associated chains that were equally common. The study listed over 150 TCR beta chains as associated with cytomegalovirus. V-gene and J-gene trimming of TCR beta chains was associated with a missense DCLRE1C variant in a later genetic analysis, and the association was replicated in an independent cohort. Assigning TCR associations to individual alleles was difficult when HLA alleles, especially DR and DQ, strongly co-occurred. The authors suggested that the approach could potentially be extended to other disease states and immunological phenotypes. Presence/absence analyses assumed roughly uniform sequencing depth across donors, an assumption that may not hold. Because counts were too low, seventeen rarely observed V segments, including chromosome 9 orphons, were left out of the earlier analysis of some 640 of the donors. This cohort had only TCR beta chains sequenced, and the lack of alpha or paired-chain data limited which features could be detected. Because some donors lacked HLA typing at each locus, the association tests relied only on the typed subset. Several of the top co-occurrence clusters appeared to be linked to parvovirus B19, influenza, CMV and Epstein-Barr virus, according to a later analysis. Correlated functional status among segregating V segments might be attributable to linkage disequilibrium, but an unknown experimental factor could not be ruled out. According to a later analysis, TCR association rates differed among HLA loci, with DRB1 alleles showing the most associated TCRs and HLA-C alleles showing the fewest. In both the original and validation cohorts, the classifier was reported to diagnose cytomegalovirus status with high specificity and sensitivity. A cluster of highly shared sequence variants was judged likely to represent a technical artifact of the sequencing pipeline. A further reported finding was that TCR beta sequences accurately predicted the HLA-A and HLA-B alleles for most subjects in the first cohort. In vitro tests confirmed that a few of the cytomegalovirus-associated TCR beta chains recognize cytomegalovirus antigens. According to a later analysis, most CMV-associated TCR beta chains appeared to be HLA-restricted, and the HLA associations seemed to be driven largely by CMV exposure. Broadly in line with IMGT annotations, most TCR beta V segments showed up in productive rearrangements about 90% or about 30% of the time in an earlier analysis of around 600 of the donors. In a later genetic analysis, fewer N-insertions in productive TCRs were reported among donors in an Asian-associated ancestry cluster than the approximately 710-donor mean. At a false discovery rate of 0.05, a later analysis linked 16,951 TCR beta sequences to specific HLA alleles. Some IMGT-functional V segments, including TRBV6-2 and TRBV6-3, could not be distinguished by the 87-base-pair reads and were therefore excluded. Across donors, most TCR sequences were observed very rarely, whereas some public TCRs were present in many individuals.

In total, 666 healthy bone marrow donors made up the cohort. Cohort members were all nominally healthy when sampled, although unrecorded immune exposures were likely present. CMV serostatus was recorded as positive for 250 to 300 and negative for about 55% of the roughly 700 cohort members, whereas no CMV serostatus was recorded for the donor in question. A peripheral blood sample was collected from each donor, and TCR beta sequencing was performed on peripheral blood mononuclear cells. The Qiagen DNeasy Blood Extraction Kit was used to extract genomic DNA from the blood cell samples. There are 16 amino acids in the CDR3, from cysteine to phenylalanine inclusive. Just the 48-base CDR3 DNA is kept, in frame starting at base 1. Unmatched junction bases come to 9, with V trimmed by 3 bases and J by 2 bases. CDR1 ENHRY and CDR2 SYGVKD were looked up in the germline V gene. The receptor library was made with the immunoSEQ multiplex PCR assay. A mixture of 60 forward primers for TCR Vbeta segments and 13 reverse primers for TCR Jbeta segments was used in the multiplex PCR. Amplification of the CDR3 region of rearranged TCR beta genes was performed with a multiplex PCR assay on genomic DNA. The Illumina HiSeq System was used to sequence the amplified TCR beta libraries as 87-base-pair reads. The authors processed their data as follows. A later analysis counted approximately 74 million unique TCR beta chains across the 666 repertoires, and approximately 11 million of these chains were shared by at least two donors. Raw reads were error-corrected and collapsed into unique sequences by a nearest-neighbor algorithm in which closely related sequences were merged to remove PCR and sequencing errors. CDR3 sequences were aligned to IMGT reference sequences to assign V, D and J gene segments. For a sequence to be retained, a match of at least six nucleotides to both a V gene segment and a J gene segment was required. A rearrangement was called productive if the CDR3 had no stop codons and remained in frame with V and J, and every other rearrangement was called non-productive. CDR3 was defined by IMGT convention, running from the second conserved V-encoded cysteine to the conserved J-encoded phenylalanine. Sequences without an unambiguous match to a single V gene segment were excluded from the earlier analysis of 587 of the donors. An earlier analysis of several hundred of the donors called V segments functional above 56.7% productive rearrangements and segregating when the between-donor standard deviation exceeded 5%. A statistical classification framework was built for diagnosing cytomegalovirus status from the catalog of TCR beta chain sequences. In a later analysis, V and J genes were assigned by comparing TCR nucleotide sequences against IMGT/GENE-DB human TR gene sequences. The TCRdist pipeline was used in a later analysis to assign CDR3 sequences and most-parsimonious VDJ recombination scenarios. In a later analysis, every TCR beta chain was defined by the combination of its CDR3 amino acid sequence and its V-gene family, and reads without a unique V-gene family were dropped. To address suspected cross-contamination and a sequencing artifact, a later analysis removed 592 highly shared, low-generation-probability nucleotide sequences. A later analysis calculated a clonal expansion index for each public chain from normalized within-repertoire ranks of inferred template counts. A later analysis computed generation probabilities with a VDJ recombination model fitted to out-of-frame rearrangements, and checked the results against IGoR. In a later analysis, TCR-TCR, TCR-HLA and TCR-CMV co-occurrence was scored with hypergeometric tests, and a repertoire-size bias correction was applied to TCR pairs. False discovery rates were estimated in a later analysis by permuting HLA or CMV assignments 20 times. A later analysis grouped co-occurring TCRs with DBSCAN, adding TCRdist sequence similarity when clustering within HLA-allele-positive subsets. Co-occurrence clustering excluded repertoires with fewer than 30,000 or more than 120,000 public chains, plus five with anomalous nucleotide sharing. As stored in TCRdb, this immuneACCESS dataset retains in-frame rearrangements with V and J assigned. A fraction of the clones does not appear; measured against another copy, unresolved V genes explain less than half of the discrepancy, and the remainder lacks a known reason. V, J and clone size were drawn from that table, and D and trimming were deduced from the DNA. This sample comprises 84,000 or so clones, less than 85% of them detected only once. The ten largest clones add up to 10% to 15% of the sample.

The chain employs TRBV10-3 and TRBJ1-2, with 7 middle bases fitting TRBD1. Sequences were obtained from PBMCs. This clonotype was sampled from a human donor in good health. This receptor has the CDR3 CAISDPGTDQNYGYTF. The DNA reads TGTGCCATCAGTGACCCGGGGACAGACCAAAACTATGGCTACACCTTC.